One and the same sample provided the 27 T cell receptor beta chains below, sequenced in a study of Ad26.COV2.S vaccination and SARS-CoV-2 variants. Treatment in this sample: around 19 received Ad26.COV2.S at low or high dose, single or two shots; about 5 received placebo; per-sample allocation not given. Specimen acquisition occurred on day 63 following the initial vaccine or placebo injection. Clones were sequenced by immunoSEQ multiplex PCR, and TCRdb holds only the in-frame ones, with some missing. This table holds hundreds of thousands of clones, approximately 86% found once. The material sequenced was peripheral blood, taken in a trial of Ad26.COV2.S vaccine versus placebo. These receptors came from a person aged 18-60 years who received the Ad26.COV2.S COVID-19 vaccine or a placebo.

The chain links TRBV2 to TRBJ1-1; the D gene is possibly TRBD1 (5 bases). Germline V gene data show CDR1 as SNHLY and CDR2 as FYNNEI. Trimming shortened V by 7 bases and J by 0 bases, and 9 bases separated the two germline ends. The CDR3 loop spans 13 amino acids. The DNA of the CDR3 is TGTGCCAGCAATAGGGACTTGAACACTGAAGCTTTCTTT. Its translation is CASNRDLNTEAFF. The full variable domain, completed using reference TRBV2 and TRBJ1-1, is EPEVTQTPSHQVTQMGQEVILRCVPISNHLYFYWYRQILGQKVEFLVSFYNNEISEKSEIFDDQFSVERPDGSNFTLKIRSTKLEDSAMYFCASNRDLNTEAFFGQGTRLTVV.

This rearrangement joins TRBV28 to TRBJ2-7, with D maybe TRBD2 (6 bases). Germline CDR1 MDHEN, CDR2 SYDVKM. The CDR3 sequence is 14 residues long. The ends were cut back, 3 bases at V and 0 bases at J, with 9 bases in the middle. This chain's CDR3 is CASSLRGLSYEQYF. CDR3 coding DNA: TGTGCCAGCAGTTTGCGGGGCCTCTCCTACGAGCAGTACTTC.

V gene TRBV4-3 combines with J gene TRBJ2-6; 9 bases are a match to TRBD1. The ends lost 0 bases at V and 0 bases at J; junction bases unmatched: 15. This CDR3 spans 22 amino acids. The V gene's germline CDR1 is LGHNA and CDR2 YSLEER. CDR3 DNA sequence: TGCGCCAGCAGCCAAGATCCCCCGGGACAGGGACTCATGCTCTCTGGGGCCAACGTCCTGACTTTC. Translating gives CASSQDPPGQGLMLSGANVLTF.

The genes are TRBV29-1 and TRBJ2-7; 7 positions agree with TRBD1. The CDR3 extends over 13 amino acids. Germline CDR1 reads SQVTM; CDR2 reads ANQGSEA. V shed 6 bases and J 1 base; nucleotides not matched to a gene: 6. The CDR3: CSVYWDSSYEQYF. The CDR3 region has the DNA TGCAGCGTCTACTGGGACAGTTCCTACGAGCAGTACTTC.

The chain has TRBV28 and TRBJ1-6, with TRBD1 identical over 9 bases. CDR1 MDHEN and CDR2 SYDVKM come from the germline V gene. CDR3 length: 16 residues. The V gene end was trimmed by 5 bases and the J gene end by 3 bases; junction bases not matched to a gene: 5. CDR3 nucleotide sequence: TGTGCCAGCAGTCGGACAGGGGCCAACTATAATTCACCCCTCCACTTT. It is translated as CASSRTGANYNSPLHF.

This clone was observed a handful of times. The genes are TRBV12-3 or TRBV12-4 and TRBJ1-1; D call uncertain. V was pared by 3 bases and J by 11 bases, with 13 bases between. This CDR3 region has 12 residues. CDR3 in DNA: TGTGCCAGCAGTTTTGTGGGAATGGGCGCTTTCTTT. It encodes CASSFVGMGAFF.

The chain combines TRBV7-9 with TRBJ2-2, with 7 bases lining up with TRBD1. Germline CDR1 and CDR2: SEHNR and FQNEAQ (reference sequence). The CDR3 covers 14 residues. Germline trimming cut 5 bases from V and 9 bases from J; bases unmatched to any gene: 9. Here the CDR3 DNA reads TGTGCCAGCAGCACGCCGACAGGGCGGAGGGAGCTGTTTTTT. Its protein is CASSTPTGRRELFF.

J is TRBJ1-5 and V is TRBV4-3, with 7 bases matching TRBD1. Trimming took 4 bases from V and 0 from J; bases not matched to a gene: 12. Looked up from germline, CDR1 is LGHNA and CDR2 is YSLEER. CDR3 length equals 18 residues. DNA of the CDR3: TGCGCCAGCAGCCCCCCGGGGCGACAGGGACATAGCAATCAGCCCCAGCATTTT. Translated: CASSPPGRQGHSNQPQHF.

The rearrangement joins TRBV24-1 to TRBJ1-2; unclear D gene. Germline V gives CDR1 KGHDR, CDR2 SFDVKD. The CDR3 runs 13 residues. The V gene lost 3 bases and the J gene lost 7 bases, with 11 bases spanning the gap. The CDR3 DNA sequence: TGTGCCACCAGTGATGGGTTCTTTGGTGGCTACACCTTC. It specifies CATSDGFFGGYTF.

The chain employs TRBV5-4 and TRBJ1-2; TRBD1 is a possible D gene (6 bases). Trimming took off 2 bases at V and 8 bases at J, with 19 bases between the two ends. The V gene's germline CDR1 is SGHNT and CDR2 YYREEE (reference sequence). The CDR3 has 15 residues. The CDR3 DNA is TGTGCCAGCAGCTTCCATACAGGGAGAGAGGACGGCTACACCTTC. It translates to CASSFHTGREDGYTF.

The chain employs TRBV6-2 or TRBV6-3 and TRBJ2-7; D not certain. Germline values: CDR1 MNHEY, CDR2 SVGEGT. The CDR3 runs to 13 residues. V lost 2 bases to trimming and J lost 4 bases, with 9 bases between them. The CDR3 nucleotides read TGTGCCAGCAGTTACAGAGTCTGGTACGAGCAGTACTTC. This codes for CASSYRVWYEQYF.

The V gene is TRBV28, the J gene TRBJ2-7; 7 bases match TRBD1. Germline CDR1 MDHEN, CDR2 SYDVKM. The CDR3 has 15 amino acids. V lost 5 bases to trimming and J lost 5 bases; unmatched junction nucleotides: 12. The CDR3, as DNA: TGTGCCAGCAGTCCCCGACAGGGTCCCCTCCACGAGCAGTACTTC. Translation: CASSPRQGPLHEQYF.

This chain uses TRBV7-2 with TRBJ2-5, with TRBD1 matching 7 bases. Per the germline V gene, CDR1 is SGHTA and CDR2 is FQGNSA. Trimming removed 3 bases from V and 5 bases from J; junction bases left unmatched: 6. The CDR3 runs to 14 residues. CDR3 coding DNA: TGTGCCAGCAGCTTTACAGGGGCCAGGGAGACCCAGTACTTC. It specifies CASSFTGARETQYF. Using reference TRBV7-2 and TRBJ2-5 for the parts outside the CDR3, the full variable domain is GAGVSQSPSNKVTEKGKDVELRCDPISGHTALYWYRQSLGQGLEFLIYFQGNSAPDKSGLPSDRFSAERTGGSVSTLTIQRTQQEDSAVYLCASSFTGARETQYFGPGTRLLVL.

The J gene is TRBJ2-1, the V gene TRBV28; TRBD1 agrees at 9 bases. Trimming took 5 bases from V and 1 from J; bases not matched to a gene: 3. Germline V gene sequence: CDR1 MDHEN, CDR2 SYDVKM. This CDR3 is 15 amino acids long. The CDR3 here is CASSPGTGSYNEQFF. Here the CDR3 DNA reads TGTGCCAGCAGTCCAGGGACAGGGTCCTACAATGAGCAGTTCTTC.

The chain employs TRBV29-1 and TRBJ1-1; TRBD1 is a possible D gene (5 bases). The CDR3 covers 12 residues. The germline V and J ends were trimmed by 7 bases and 5 bases, with 14 bases remaining between them. The germline gives CDR1 SQVTM, CDR2 ANQGSEA. The CDR3 sequence is CSALGVGTEAFF. The CDR3 DNA reads TGCAGCGCTCTAGGGGTTGGTACTGAAGCTTTCTTT.

The V gene is TRBV18, the J gene TRBJ1-1; tentative D call: TRBD1 (5 bases). V lost 6 bases, J lost 3 bases, and 20 bases lay in between. The CDR3 loop spans 16 amino acids. Germline V lookup: CDR1 KGHSH, CDR2 LQKENI. This chain's CDR3 is CASSRTGGLGDTEAFF. CDR3 sequence (DNA): TGTGCCAGCTCCCGGACGGGGGGTCTGGGAGACACTGAAGCTTTCTTT.

The chain is built from TRBV5-6 and TRBJ2-3; D is unresolved. Germline lookup yields CDR1 SGHDT and CDR2 YYEEEE. This CDR3 has 14 amino acids. V lost 4 bases to trimming and J lost 5 bases, with 14 bases between them. DNA for the CDR3: TGTGCCAGCAGCCCGACCCTGGACGTAGATACGCAGTATTTT. It codes for CASSPTLDVDTQYF.

This clone was seen a handful of times. Written as DNA, the CDR3 is TGTGCCAGCAGCCAAGAGACAGGAAGACAGAGACAGCCCCAGCATTTT. Amino acid sequence: CASSQETGRQRQPQHF. This rearrangement joins TRBV4-2 to TRBJ1-5, with D perhaps matching TRBD1 (6 bases). V lost 0 bases and J lost 7, with 16 bases in between. Per the germline V gene, CDR1 is LGHNA and CDR2 is YNFKEQ. The CDR3 runs to 16 residues.

The rearrangement links TRBV28 to TRBJ1-3; TRBD1 is a possible D gene (6 bases). CDR3 length: 14 amino acids. From germline, CDR1 is MDHEN and CDR2 SYDVKM. CDR3 loop: CAVTPGDLGNTIYF. CDR3 DNA sequence: TGTGCTGTGACCCCAGGGGATCTTGGAAACACCATATATTTT.

The chain has TRBV27 and TRBJ2-1; the D gene is possibly TRBD2 (6 bases). Germline values: CDR1 MNHEY, CDR2 SMNVEV (reference sequence). V lost 7 bases to trimming and J lost 6 bases, with 13 bases between them. The CDR3 contains 13 residues. The CDR3 protein is CASISGLGNEQFF. CDR3 bases: TGTGCCAGCATCAGCGGGCTTGGCAATGAGCAGTTCTTC.

The CDR3 loop reads CASSLGVAPSYNEQFF. CDR3 DNA sequence: TGTGCCAGCAGCTTAGGGGTAGCCCCTTCCTACAATGAGCAGTTCTTC. The J gene is TRBJ2-1, the V gene TRBV7-3; no definite D call. CDR1 is SGHTA and CDR2 is FQGTGA in the germline V gene. The CDR3 consists of 16 residues. The V gene lost 2 bases and the J gene lost 1 base, with 12 bases spanning the gap.

The V and J genes are TRBV18 and TRBJ2-3; TRBD2 matches at 13 bases. The germline gives CDR1 KGHSH, CDR2 LQKENI. This CDR3 comprises 16 residues. The V segment lost 2 bases and the J segment 2 bases; nucleotides outside the gene matches: 1. The CDR3 nucleotides read TGTGCCAGCTCACCAGGGACTAGCGGGGTCACAGATACGCAGTATTTT. Protein sequence: CASSPGTSGVTDTQYF.

For the CDR3, the DNA is TGTGCCAGCAGCCAAATACGGACAGGGCATGCCTCTGGAAACACCATATATTTT. The encoded protein is CASSQIRTGHASGNTIYF. The chain is built from TRBV11-2 and TRBJ1-3, with 8 bases matching TRBD1. V was pared by 5 bases and J by 0 bases, with 12 bases of the junction left unmatched. This CDR3 contains 18 residues. CDR1 and CDR2 from the germline V gene are SGHAT and FQNNGV.

The V gene is TRBV3-1 (or the pseudogene TRBV3-2), the J gene TRBJ1-5; D unresolved. V lost 0 bases and J lost 2, with 11 bases in between. CDR1 is LGHDT and CDR2 is YNNKEL in the germline V gene (reference sequence). The CDR3 has 16 amino acids. The CDR3 nucleotides read TGTGCCAGCAGCCAAGAAGGGCTTTATGGCAATCAGCCCCAGCATTTT. Translation: CASSQEGLYGNQPQHF.

V gene TRBV18 combines with J gene TRBJ2-1; D is perhaps TRBD2 (7 bases). The germline V and J ends were trimmed by 2 bases and 11 bases, with 13 bases remaining between them. The CDR3 has 13 amino acids. Germline lookup yields CDR1 KGHSH and CDR2 LQKENI. The CDR3 region has the DNA TGTGCCAGCTCACCAGCGGGGGCCCCTCAGCAGTTCTTC. As protein: CASSPAGAPQQFF. Drawing the rest from reference TRBV18 and TRBJ2-1, the complete variable domain is NAGVMQNPRHLVRRRGQEARLRCSPMKGHSHVYWYRQLPEEGLKFMVYLQKENIIDESGMPKERFSAEFPKEGPSILRIQQVVRGDSAAYFCASSPAGAPQQFFGPGTRLTVL.

The DNA for the CDR3 is TGTGCCAGCTCAGTGACAGGGAATCAGCCCCAGCATTTT. Protein sequence: CASSVTGNQPQHF. V gene TRBV18 combines with J gene TRBJ1-5; 7 bases match TRBD1. After removal of 5 bases from V and 4 bases from J, the junction contained 2 bases not matched to a gene. Germline-derived CDR1 and CDR2 are KGHSH and LQKENI. The CDR3 consists of 13 residues.

The chain joins TRBV5-6 to TRBJ2-7; 14 bases map to TRBD2. The CDR3 has 15 amino acids. Germline V gene sequence: CDR1 SGHDT, CDR2 YYEEEE. The ends lost 5 bases at V and 10 bases at J; junction bases unmatched: 11. The CDR3 DNA is TGTGCCAGCAGTTATCGGCCGGGACTAGCGGGGGAACAGTACTTC. This translates into CASSYRPGLAGEQYF.